Presented here are 16 T cell receptor beta chains from one specimen sequenced in a study of blood T cell repertoires in COVID-19. Measured with immunoSEQ multiplex PCR; TCRdb has only the in-frame clones, and not every one. The table shows about 99,000 clones, with around 90% occurring only once. Material for sequencing was peripheral blood. These receptor sequences come from a woman aged 55-70 years with acute or convalescent COVID-19.

Sample share makes this clone medium-sized. This chain joins TRBV4-1 and TRBJ1-1; 8 nucleotides match TRBD1. This CDR3 comprises 17 residues. After removal of 3 bases from V and 4 bases from J, the junction contained 13 bases not matched to a gene. The germline V gene encodes CDR1 MGHRA and CDR2 YSYEKL. CDR3 in amino acids: CASSHGINRGGITEAFF. Written as DNA, the CDR3 is TGCGCCAGCAGCCACGGTATAAACAGGGGGGGGATCACTGAAGCTTTCTTT.

The J gene is TRBJ1-1, the V gene TRBV18; no definite D call. Trimming cost V 3 bases and J 6 bases, with 14 bases left between them. Per the germline V gene, CDR1 is KGHSH and CDR2 is LQKENI. The CDR3 runs to 14 residues. The CDR3, as DNA: TGTGCCAGCTCACCTCAGTCTTTGGGCGCTGAAGCTTTCTTT. Translation: CASSPQSLGAEAFF.

This clone is a singleton in its sample. J is TRBJ1-5 and V is TRBV19; TRBD1 might be the D (5 bases). CDR1 is LNHDA, CDR2 SQIVND, per germline (reference sequence). The V end lost 3 bases, the J end lost 7 bases, and 19 bases lay between the germline ends. The CDR3 covers 16 residues. The CDR3, as DNA: TGTGCCAGTAGTATTCCGGGTAATGGGGCCCGCCAGCCCCAGCATTTT. It encodes CASSIPGNGARQPQHF.

This clone was detected once. This rearrangement joins TRBV3-1 (or the pseudogene TRBV3-2) to TRBJ1-2; 8 bases match TRBD1. Germline V lookup: CDR1 LGHDT, CDR2 YNNKEL (reference sequence). This CDR3 region has 18 residues. Trimming cost V 3 bases and J 0 bases; bases outside gene matches: 12. The CDR3 DNA reads as TGTGCCAGCAGCCAGATACCCGGGACAGGCTTAGCTAACTATGGCTACACCTTC. Translating it yields CASSQIPGTGLANYGYTF.

The chain combines TRBV11-3 with TRBJ2-1; 9 bases are shared with TRBD2. Germline CDR1 is SGHNT and CDR2 is YENEEA. This CDR3 has 14 amino acids. The V and J ends lost 5 bases and 10 bases, in that order; junction bases with no gene match: 9. This CDR3 is CASSPQTSGPEQFF. In DNA form, the CDR3 reads TGTGCCAGCAGCCCGCAGACTAGCGGCCCGGAGCAGTTCTTC.

This rearrangement joins TRBV7-8 to TRBJ2-1; D perhaps matches TRBD2 (6 bases). Trimming cost V 6 bases and J 2 bases, with 8 bases left between them. Germline V lookup: CDR1 SGHVS, CDR2 FQNEAQ. CDR3 length: 13 amino acids. The CDR3 region has the DNA TGTGCCAGCAGTAGCGGAGCCTACAATGAGCAGTTCTTC. This codes for CASSSGAYNEQFF. The whole variable domain, remainder taken from reference TRBV7-8 and TRBJ2-1, is GAGVSQSPRYKVAKRGQDVALRCDPISGHVSLFWYQQALGQGPEFLTYFQNEAQLDKSGLPSDRFFAERPEGSVSTLKIQRTQQEDSAVYLCASSSGAYNEQFFGPGTRLTVL.

This sequence joins TRBV7-8 and TRBJ1-4, with no clear D. Germline loops: CDR1 SGHVS, CDR2 FQNEAQ. The CDR3 runs 16 residues. The V gene lost 1 base and the J gene lost 0 bases, with 9 bases spanning the gap. CDR3 nucleotide sequence: TGTGCCAGCAGCTTAGGTGAAGGAGCAACTAATGAAAAACTGTTTTTT. Its translation: CASSLGEGATNEKLFF.

J is TRBJ2-3 and V is TRBV6-6; possible D gene TRBD2, 5 bases. The CDR3 spans 14 residues. Trimming pared 0 bases from V and 4 bases from J, leaving 8 bases between. CDR1 is MNHNY and CDR2 is SVGAGI in the germline V gene (reference sequence). CDR3 DNA sequence: TGTGCCAGCAGTTACTCTTGGGGAGCAGATACGCAGTATTTT. Translating gives CASSYSWGADTQYF.

V gene TRBV9 combines with J gene TRBJ1-1; TRBD1 is a possible D gene (5 bases). V lost 0 bases, J lost 5 bases, and 14 bases lay in between. The CDR3 has 15 amino acids. The germline gives CDR1 SGDLS, CDR2 YYNGEE. The CDR3 is CASSVGWGVETEAFF. The DNA of the CDR3 is TGTGCCAGCAGCGTAGGGTGGGGGGTTGAAACTGAAGCTTTCTTT. Looking up the rest from reference TRBV9 and TRBJ1-1 gives the full variable domain: DSGVTQTPKHLITATGQRVTLRCSPRSGDLSVYWYQQSLDQGLQFLIQYYNGEERAKGNILERFSAQQFPDLHSELNLSSLELGDSALYFCASSVGWGVETEAFFGQGTRLTVV.

CDR3 nucleotide sequence: TGTGCCAGCAGCCCCGCCGGGACACCGAGCTACGAGCAGTACTTC. Translation gives CASSPAGTPSYEQYF. The chain has TRBV7-3 and TRBJ2-7, with D tentatively TRBD1 (6 bases). The CDR3 is made up of 15 amino acids. V was cut by 5 bases and J by 3 bases, with 17 bases left in between. Germline values: CDR1 SGHTA, CDR2 FQGTGA.

The chain uses TRBV6-1 and TRBJ2-3; 11 positions match TRBD2. The CDR3 sequence is 16 residues long. From germline, CDR1 is MNHNS and CDR2 SASEGT. V was clipped by 4 bases and J by 3 bases; unmatched bases: 6. The CDR3 nucleotides are TGTGCCAGCAGTGTCCAGCTAGCGGGAGGAACAGATACGCAGTATTTT. The encoded protein is CASSVQLAGGTDTQYF.

V usage is TRBV27 and J usage is TRBJ2-1, with D possibly being TRBD2 (6 bases). Trimming stripped 8 bases from V and 2 bases from J, with 10 bases between. Germline assignment: CDR1 MNHEY and CDR2 SMNVEV (reference sequence). CDR3 length: 13 amino acids. The CDR3 loop reads CASRGNTYNEQFF. CDR3 coding DNA: TGTGCCAGCCGCGGGAATACCTACAATGAGCAGTTCTTC.

The chain has TRBV7-9 and TRBJ2-7; tentative D call: TRBD2 (6 bases). In germline, CDR1 is SEHNR, CDR2 FQNEAQ (reference sequence). Trimming removed 1 base at V and 4 bases at J, with 11 bases between. The CDR3 spans 14 residues. The CDR3 coding sequence is TGTGCCAGCAGCTTAGGCAATAGCGGTTACGAGCAGTACTTC. Its translation: CASSLGNSGYEQYF.

The V gene is TRBV3-1 (or the pseudogene TRBV3-2), the J gene TRBJ1-2; the match to TRBD1 covers 9 bases. This CDR3 is 18 amino acids long. The ends lost 0 bases at V and 4 bases at J; junction bases unmatched: 12. Germline CDR1 reads LGHDT; CDR2 reads YNNKEL (reference sequence). The CDR3 DNA sequence: TGTGCCAGCAGCCAAGAAAACGTTGACAGGGGGTGGGTCTATGGCTACACCTTC. Protein product: CASSQENVDRGWVYGYTF.

The V call is TRBV7-3, the J call TRBJ2-1, with 8 bases identical to TRBD2. J was trimmed by 1 base and V by 5 bases; bases with no gene match: 7. Germline V gives CDR1 SGHTA, CDR2 FQGTGA. The CDR3 consists of 16 residues. The CDR3 sequence is CASSLWAGGSYNEQFF. CDR3 sequence (DNA): TGTGCCAGCAGCCTTTGGGCGGGAGGTTCCTACAATGAGCAGTTCTTC. Full variable domain (remainder filled in from reference TRBV7-3 and TRBJ2-1): GAGVSQTPSNKVTEKGKYVELRCDPISGHTALYWYRQSLGQGPEFLIYFQGTGAADDSGLPNDRFFAVRPEGSVSTLKIQRTERGDSAVYLCASSLWAGGSYNEQFFGPGTRLTVL.

V is TRBV11-1 and J is TRBJ2-5; 8 bases match TRBD1. This CDR3 comprises 15 residues. Losses at the gene ends were 3 bases for V and 3 bases for J; bases not matched to a gene: 6. Germline lookup yields CDR1 SGHAT and CDR2 FQDESV (reference sequence). This CDR3 is CASSFRGHSKETQYF. The CDR3 DNA reads TGTGCCAGCAGCTTCAGGGGGCACTCGAAAGAGACCCAGTACTTC.